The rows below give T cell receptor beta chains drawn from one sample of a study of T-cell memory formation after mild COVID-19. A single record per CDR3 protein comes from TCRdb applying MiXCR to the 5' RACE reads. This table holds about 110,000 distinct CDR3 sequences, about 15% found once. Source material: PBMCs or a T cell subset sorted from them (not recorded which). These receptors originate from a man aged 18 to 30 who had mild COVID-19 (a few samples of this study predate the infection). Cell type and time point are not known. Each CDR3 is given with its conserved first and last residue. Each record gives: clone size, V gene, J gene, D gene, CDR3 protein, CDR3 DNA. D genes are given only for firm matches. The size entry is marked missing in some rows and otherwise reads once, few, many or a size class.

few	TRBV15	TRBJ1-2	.	CATSRDRPQNYGYTF	TGTGCCACCAGCAGAGATCGTCCACAGAACTATGGCTACACCTTC
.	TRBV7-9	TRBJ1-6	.	CASHTGHNSPLHF	TGTGCCAGCCATACGGGGCACAATTCACCCCTCCACTTT
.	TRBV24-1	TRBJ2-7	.	CATSESVQRTYEQYF	TGTGCCACCAGTGAGTCTGTTCAGCGCACCTACGAGCAGTACTTC
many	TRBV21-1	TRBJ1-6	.	CASSKDGPNILSRSTPLHF	TGTGCCAGCAGCAAAGACGGCCCCAACATACTCAGTCGCTCGACACCCCTCCACTTT
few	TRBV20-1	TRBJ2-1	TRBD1	CSASQGAQNEQFF	TGCAGTGCTAGCCAGGGGGCGCAGAATGAGCAGTTCTTC
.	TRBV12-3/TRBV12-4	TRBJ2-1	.	CATGTAHGRDTDNEQFF	TGTGCCACAGGAACCGCCCATGGGAGGGACACAGACAATGAGCAGTTCTTC
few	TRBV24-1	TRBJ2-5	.	CATSDPRLQSRETQYF	TGTGCCACCAGTGATCCCCGGCTCCAGTCGAGAGAGACCCAGTACTTC
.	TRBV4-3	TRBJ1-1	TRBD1	CASSRNRGHTEAFF	TGCGCCAGCAGCCGAAACAGGGGGCACACTGAAGCTTTCTTT
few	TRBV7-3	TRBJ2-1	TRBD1	CASSLTSGQAAEQFF	TGTGCCAGCAGCTTAACATCGGGACAGGCTGCTGAGCAGTTCTTC
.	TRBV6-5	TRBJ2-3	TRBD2	CASGGVATDTQYF	TGTGCCAGCGGGGGGGTTGCCACAGATACGCAGTATTTT
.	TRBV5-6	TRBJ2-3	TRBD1	CASSQGENTQYF	TGTGCCAGCAGCCAGGGGGAGAATACGCAGTATTTT
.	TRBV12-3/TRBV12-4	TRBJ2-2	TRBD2	CASILIAGRTGELFF	TGTGCCAGCATCTTGATAGCGGGGCGCACCGGGGAGCTGTTTTTT
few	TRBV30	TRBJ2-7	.	CAWSVTGNYEQYF	TGTGCCTGGAGTGTAACAGGAAACTACGAGCAGTACTTC
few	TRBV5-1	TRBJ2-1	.	CASSRGSYNEQFF	TGCGCCAGCAGCCGTGGGTCGTACAATGAGCAGTTCTTC
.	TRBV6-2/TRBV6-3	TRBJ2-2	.	CASSYSWTGELFF	TGTGCCAGCAGTTACTCATGGACCGGGGAGCTGTTTTTT
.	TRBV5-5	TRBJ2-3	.	CASSSDSDTQYF	TGTGCCAGCAGCTCGGACAGCGATACGCAGTATTTT
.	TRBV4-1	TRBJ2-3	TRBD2	CASSQGWAGGTDTQYF	TGCGCCAGCAGCCAAGGTTGGGCGGGGGGGACAGATACGCAGTATTTT
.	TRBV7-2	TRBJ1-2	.	CASSLTLSRGYTF	TGTGCCAGCAGCTTAACTTTAAGTCGGGGCTACACCTTC
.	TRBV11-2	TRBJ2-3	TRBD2	CASSLAQRGGADTQYF	TGTGCCAGCAGCTTAGCCCAGCGGGGGGGCGCAGATACGCAGTATTTT
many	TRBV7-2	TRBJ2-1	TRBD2	CASSWGSGGREQFF	TGTGCCAGCAGCTGGGGTAGCGGGGGCCGTGAGCAGTTCTTC
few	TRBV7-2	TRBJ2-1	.	CASSQRIDEQFF	TGTGCCAGCAGCCAGAGGATAGATGAGCAGTTCTTC
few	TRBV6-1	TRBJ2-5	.	CASSEVSSWETQYF	TGTGCCAGCAGTGAAGTTAGCTCCTGGGAGACCCAGTACTTC
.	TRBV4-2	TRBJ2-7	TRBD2	CASSPSGTYEQYF	TGTGCCAGCAGCCCTAGCGGGACCTACGAGCAGTACTTC
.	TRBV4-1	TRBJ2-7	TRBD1	CASSLFAPGQGYYEQYF	TGCGCCAGCAGCCTCTTTGCCCCGGGACAGGGGTACTACGAGCAGTACTTC
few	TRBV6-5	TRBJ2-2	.	CASSYSNRDTGELFF	TGTGCCAGCAGTTACTCGAACAGGGACACCGGGGAGCTGTTTTTT
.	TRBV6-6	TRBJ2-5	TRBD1	CASSYSRDRWYQETQYF	TGTGCCAGCAGTTACTCGAGGGACAGGTGGTACCAAGAGACCCAGTACTTC
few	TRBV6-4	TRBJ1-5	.	CASSDPGNQPQHF	TGTGCCAGCAGTGACCCAGGGAATCAGCCCCAGCATTTT
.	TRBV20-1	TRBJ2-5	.	CSAGGREETQYF	TGCAGTGCTGGGGGACGGGAAGAGACCCAGTACTTC
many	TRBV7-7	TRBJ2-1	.	CASSLAPAGYNEQFF	TGTGCTAGCAGCTTAGCTCCGGCCGGGTACAATGAGCAGTTCTTC
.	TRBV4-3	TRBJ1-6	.	CASSQDPQRDYNSPLHF	TGCGCCAGCAGCCAAGACCCTCAAAGGGATTATAATTCACCCCTCCACTTT
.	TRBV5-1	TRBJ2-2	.	CASSPGLGRENGELFF	TGCGCCAGCAGCCCCGGGCTGGGCAGGGAAAACGGGGAGCTGTTTTTT
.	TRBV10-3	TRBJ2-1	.	CAISPSQDNEQFF	TGTGCCATCAGCCCGAGCCAAGACAATGAGCAGTTCTTC
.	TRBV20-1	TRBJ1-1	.	CSVTGLYAEAFF	TGCAGCGTCACAGGGTTATACGCTGAAGCTTTCTTT
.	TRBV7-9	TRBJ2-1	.	CASRTPYNEQFF	TGTGCCAGCCGGACCCCATACAATGAGCAGTTCTTC
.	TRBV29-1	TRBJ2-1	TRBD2	CSVVGSGGAWEQFF	TGCAGCGTCGTCGGGAGCGGGGGGGCGTGGGAGCAGTTCTTC
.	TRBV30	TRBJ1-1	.	CAWNKLGTEAFF	TGTGCCTGGAATAAGTTAGGCACTGAAGCTTTCTTT
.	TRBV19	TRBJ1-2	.	CASNEQGNYGYTF	TGTGCCAGTAACGAACAGGGAAACTATGGCTACACCTTC
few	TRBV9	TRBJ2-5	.	CASSVGGGLGETQYF	TGTGCCAGCAGCGTAGGAGGAGGGCTAGGAGAGACCCAGTACTTC
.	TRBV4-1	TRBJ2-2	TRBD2	CATFSGRNTGELFF	TGCGCCACCTTTAGCGGGAGGAACACCGGGGAGCTGTTTTTT
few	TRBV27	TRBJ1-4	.	CASSFPNEKLFF	TGTGCCAGCAGTTTTCCCAATGAAAAACTGTTTTTT
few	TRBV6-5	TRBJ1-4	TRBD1	CASRPSTGQVGTNEKLFF	TGTGCCAGCAGACCCTCCACGGGACAGGTTGGAACTAATGAAAAACTGTTTTTT